This TCR beta chain originates from a study of vaccination effects on CD4 cells after COVID-19. Clones were sequenced by immunoSEQ multiplex PCR, and TCRdb holds only the in-frame ones, with some missing. The sample has 20,000 to 30,000 clones, roughly 77% seen once; the top ten hold 19%. Pools of viral peptides were used by the ViraFEST assay to expand antigen-specific CD4+ T cells ahead of sequencing. Once cultured for around 11 days, the cells underwent separation to obtain CD4+ T cells. PCR showed that the person got SARS-CoV-2 infection at some point between March and December 2020. V gave up 6 bases and J gave up 1 base, with 16 bases separating them. Germline lookup yields CDR1 MNHNY and CDR2 SVGAGI (reference sequence). CDR3 length equals 15 residues. As for this clone: Its antigen is as yet unknown.

Specimen: CD4+ T cells from PBMCs cultured with HCoV-NL63 spike peptides, collected before COVID-19 vaccination. This rearrangement joins TRBV6-6 to TRBJ2-7; tentative D call: TRBD2 (6 bases). The clonotype was recovered from a human donor who had a prior SARS-CoV-2 infection. In DNA form, the CDR3 reads TGTGCCAGCAGCTCGACGGGACTGACATCCTACGAGCAGTACTTC. As protein: CASSSTGLTSYEQYF.